Presented here are 7 T cell receptor beta chains from one specimen sequenced in a study of low-dose radiotherapy and immunotherapy resistance in tumors. Alpha and beta chains were covered, as first-strand cDNA relied on TRAV- and TRBV-specific primers. Both a constant-region primer and a V-primer adapter served to amplify TCRs across 15 to 20 PCR cycles. TCRdb reprocessed the reads via MiXCR and lists one record per CDR3 protein. The sample includes about 12,000 distinct CDR3 sequences, around four fifths of them seen just once. These receptors were obtained from a human donor with advanced metastatic prostate, ovarian, gallbladder or colorectal cancer (not recorded which). This table probably holds off-target reads from a library built for another chain.

The CDR3 sequence is CASMAQRHGYTF. CDR3 DNA: TGTGCCAGCATGGCACAGCGACATGGCTACACCTTC. This sequence joins TRBV28 and TRBJ1-2; D call uncertain. The germline CDR1 and CDR2 sequences are MDHEN and SYDVKM. The CDR3 extends over 12 amino acids. V was shortened by 7 bases and J by 6 bases, with 12 bases between the two germline ends.

This clonotype was picked up one time. V is TRBV18 and J is TRBJ2-3; 7 bases agree with TRBD2. Germline-derived CDR1 and CDR2 are KGHSH and LQKENI. This CDR3 spans 12 amino acids. The junction had 0 bases not matched to a gene; V was cut back by 3 bases and J by 6 bases. CDR3 bases: TGTGCCAGCTCACCGACTAGCGATACGCAGTATTTT. Translated, it gives CASSPTSDTQYF. Drawing the rest from reference TRBV18 and TRBJ2-3, the complete variable domain is NAGVMQNPRHLVRRRGQEARLRCSPMKGHSHVYWYRQLPEEGLKFMVYLQKENIIDESGMPKERFSAEFPKEGPSILRIQQVVRGDSAAYFCASSPTSDTQYFGPGTRLTVL.

This clonotype is categorized as large. The chain couples TRBV6-2 or TRBV6-3 to TRBJ1-5, with no clear D. The CDR3 length is 14 residues. CDR1 is MNHEY, CDR2 SVGEGT, per germline. V was pared by 5 bases and J by 4 bases, with 12 bases between. CDR3 amino acids: CASSAPALNQPQHF. CDR3 DNA sequence: TGTGCCAGCAGTGCCCCGGCCCTAAATCAGCCCCAGCATTTT.

The V call is TRBV15, the J call TRBJ1-6; no clear D. V lost 9 bases and J lost 4, with 10 bases in between. This CDR3 has 13 residues. The germline V gene has CDR1 LNHNV and CDR2 YYDKDF (reference sequence). The DNA of the CDR3 is TGTGCCACGGGCAGCGATTATAATTCACCCCTCCACTTT. Translated, it gives CATGSDYNSPLHF.

This clonotype showed up just a few times. The chain combines TRBV6-6 with TRBJ2-7; 7 bases line up with TRBD2. The CDR3 sequence is 14 residues long. The germline gives CDR1 MNHNY, CDR2 SVGAGI (reference sequence). The junction had 3 bases not matched to a gene; V was cut back by 2 bases and J by 2 bases. The CDR3 DNA reads as TGTGCCAGCAGTTACCAGCGGGGACCCTACGAGCAGTACTTC. Its translation: CASSYQRGPYEQYF.

The count of this clonotype is one. V usage is TRBV18 and J usage is TRBJ1-5; a possible D gene is TRBD1 (5 bases). The CDR3 sequence is 13 residues long. V was shortened by 2 bases and J by 6 bases, with 8 bases between the two germline ends. The germline V gene encodes CDR1 KGHSH and CDR2 LQKENI. The CDR3 sequence is CASSPAGSQPQHF. CDR3 coding DNA: TGTGCCAGCTCACCAGCAGGGAGTCAGCCCCAGCATTTT.

The chain has TRBV12-3 or TRBV12-4 and TRBJ2-1, with 7 bases identical to TRBD2. With 3 bases clipped from V and 1 base from J, the junction kept 3 bases outside the gene matches. The length of the CDR3 is 15 residues. CDR3 sequence reads: CASSLRESSYNEQFF. The CDR3 DNA reads as TGTGCCAGCAGTTTGCGGGAGAGTTCCTACAATGAGCAGTTCTTC.